The T cell receptor (beta chain) described here comes from a study of T cells in Graves' hyperthyroidism and ophthalmopathy (dated by TCRdb to about 2019). With regard to the full study: Peripheral blood was sampled at the time of initial diagnosis, prior to any treatment. TCR Vbeta CDR3 sequencing of 135 peripheral blood samples (roughly 43 ophthalmopathy, 75 to 85 hyperthyroidism and approximately 17 progressor patients) is reported in the paper. TCR V-J signatures able to tell the groups apart were searched for in a discovery cohort of 100 patients, of whom over 40 had Graves' ophthalmopathy and some 60 had stable Graves' hyperthyroidism. Whether ophthalmopathy could be predicted prospectively was tested in an independent validation cohort made up of approximately 19 hyperthyroidism patients plus 17 patients who later progressed to ophthalmopathy. Following sampling, methimazole starting at 30 mg daily was given to hyperthyroidism patients, and high-dose intravenous methylprednisolone was given to ophthalmopathy patients. The 80 to 100 discovery patients were randomly divided into training and test sets at a 7:3 ratio. The study also compared thyroid tissue and blood T-cell repertoires from about six Graves' hyperthyroidism patients. The paper's findings and limits, for the study overall: A model built on a 13 V-J signature distinguished ophthalmopathy from stable hyperthyroidism, reaching 87.88% sensitivity and 81.08% specificity in cross-validation and 80%/75% in testing. In validation, the model predicted progression to ophthalmopathy with roughly 70% sensitivity and around 72% specificity, a median of about 6.7 months before onset. No statistical method was used to set the sample size in advance, and investigators knew the group allocation. Most expanded thyroid clonotypes (frequency above 0.001) were also detected in blood, a finding suggesting that blood repertoires may reflect thyroid immune responses.

The TCR beta CDR3 regions were amplified from the RNA transcripts. For the first round of RT-PCR on the TCR CDR3, the HTBI primer set was used together with the Qiagen OneStep RT-PCR kit. Libraries were constructed in a second round of multiplex PCR, after which size selection and purification were carried out. The libraries were sequenced on an Illumina HiSeq2000 using paired-end 100 bp reads. Per the original workflow: SOAPnuke was used to process the raw data, removing reads that contained adapters or uncalled bases, had a mean Phred below 15, or lacked an exact match to the constant primer or identifier. COPE v1.2.5 was used to merge the high-quality paired reads, and each unique nucleotide sequence was defined as a clonotype. MiTCR v1.1 was used to align the clonotypes against IMGT TRBV, TRBD and TRBJ reference segments. Only V-J combinations with frequency above 0.0001, covering approximately 99% of repertoires, were analysed. The TCS score was defined as F50 (clonal expansion) divided by E x V (chaos), with BLOSUM62-based TCRdist calculated between CDR3 peptides within each V-J. Welch's t-statistics and random forest reduced around 520 V-J features to 13, which were used in a naive Bayes classifier (R e1071). The public reads were quality trimmed at Q25 with fastp and then assembled into clones with MiXCR by TCRdb, keeping productive beta chains. Each CDR3 protein gets just one entry, which takes the most common genes and DNA from the rows behind it. The V and J calls were not made by the authors but by TCRdb's processing. This sample lists some 350,000 distinct CDR3 sequences; 13% to 15% were detected once. The top ten constitute approximately 19% of the sample.

In the ophthalmopathy patients, disease was moderately to severely active, with a Clinical Activity Score of 3 or more, a NOSPECS grade of 4 or more, and a duration of less than 3 months. Any patient with an uncontrolled infection, another autoimmune disease, pregnancy or lactation was excluded. Diagnoses relied on clinical symptoms, serum thyroxine and TRAb, thyroid ultrasound and orbital computed tomography. PBMCs were isolated from about 10 ml of fresh peripheral blood by Ficoll-Paque density gradient centrifugation. Trizol reagent was used to extract total RNA, and RNA quality was then checked on an Agilent 2100 Bioanalyzer. Measured from the cysteine to the phenylalanine, the CDR3 is 13 residues long. Only the CDR3 part of the read is kept: 39 bases, read in frame from the first base. CDR1 and CDR2 were assigned from the germline V gene (reference sequence) as LGHDT and YNNKEL. The junction shows trimming of 3 bases on V and 5 bases on J, plus 8 bases between the germline ends.

This clonotype was recorded at least ten times. Its specific antigen is unknown. No much larger clone exists at a distance of one base, and base qualities are not known. Specimen: blood. The source of this sequence is a woman aged 55-70 years with Graves' ophthalmopathy. The V gene is TRBV3-1 and the J gene is TRBJ2-1; the D segment could be TRBD1, given 5 matching bases. The sequence in DNA is TGTGCCAGCAGCCAGGGGCAAAACAATGAGCAGTTCTTC. It encodes CASSQGQNNEQFF.